This section outlines one TCR beta chain sequence together with its context. What it binds is not known. The data derive from a study of immune evolution from preneoplasia to lung adenocarcinoma. About the study: HLA loss of heterozygosity: about 7% AIS, roughly 15% MIA, about 30% ADC, none AAH. Study outcomes and limitations: KRAS-mutant nodules had the highest T cell clonality.

TCRdb's copy holds only in-frame clones and misses some; the assay was immunoSEQ multiplex PCR. The sample has more than 9,000 clones; 82% are singletons. The clonotype originates from a person aged 70 to 79 with lung adenocarcinoma. Sequencing was carried out using FFPE minimally invasive lung adenocarcinoma tissue.

Here the CDR3 DNA reads TGTGCCAGCAGTGAAAGGGGCAGAGGCAATCAGCCCCAGCATTTT. Translated, it gives CASSERGRGNQPQHF. The chain combines TRBV6-1 with TRBJ1-5, with D perhaps matching TRBD1 (5 bases). CDR3 length: 15 amino acids. The V gene's germline CDR1 is MNHNS and CDR2 SASEGT. Trimming shortened V by 2 bases and J by 2 bases, and 10 bases separated the two germline ends.